This paragraph reports one TCR beta chain. Repertoires were generated with immunoSEQ multiplex PCR, while TCRdb's copy carries only in-frame clones and drops some. This sample yields 190,000 or so clones, of which approximately 86% are seen a single time; about 2.6% belongs to the top ten. V lost 0 bases and J lost 8, with 19 bases in between. CDR3 length: 16 amino acids. Germline V lookup: CDR1 SEHNR, CDR2 FQNEAQ (reference sequence). This entry is derived from a study of blood T cell repertoires in COVID-19. The sample was peripheral blood. The rearrangement joins TRBV7-9 to TRBJ1-2; D may be TRBD1 (5 bases). This receptor was taken from a middle-aged man with active or convalescent COVID-19. The CDR3 DNA reads as TGTGCCAGCAGCTTAGCCGATGTTGCGGGGCCGAAAGGCTACACCTTC. This encodes CASSLADVAGPKGYTF. Full variable domain (outside the CDR3, taken from reference TRBV7-9 and TRBJ1-2): DTGVSQNPRHKITKRGQNVTFRCDPISEHNRLYWYRQTLGQGPEFLTYFQNEAQLEKSRLLSDRFSAERPKGSFSTLEIQRTEQGDSAMYLCASSLADVAGPKGYTFGSGTRLTVV.